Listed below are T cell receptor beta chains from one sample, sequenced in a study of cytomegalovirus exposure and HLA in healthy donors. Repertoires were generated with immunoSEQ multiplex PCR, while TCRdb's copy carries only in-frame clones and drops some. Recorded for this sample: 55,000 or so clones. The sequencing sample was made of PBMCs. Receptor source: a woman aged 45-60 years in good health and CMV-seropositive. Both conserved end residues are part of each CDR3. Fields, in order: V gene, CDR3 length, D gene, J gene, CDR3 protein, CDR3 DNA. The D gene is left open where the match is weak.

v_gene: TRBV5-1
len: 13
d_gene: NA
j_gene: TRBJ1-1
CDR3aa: CASSVWGRTEAFF
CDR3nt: TGCGCCAGCAGCGTCTGGGGGCGGACTGAAGCTTTCTTT

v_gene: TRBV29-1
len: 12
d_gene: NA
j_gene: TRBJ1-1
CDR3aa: CSVTQTGTEAFF
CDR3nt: TGCAGCGTTACCCAAACCGGCACTGAAGCTTTCTTT

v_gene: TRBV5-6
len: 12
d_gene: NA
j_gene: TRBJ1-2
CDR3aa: CASVRDDYGYTF
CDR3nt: TGTGCCAGCGTCAGGGATGACTATGGCTACACCTTC

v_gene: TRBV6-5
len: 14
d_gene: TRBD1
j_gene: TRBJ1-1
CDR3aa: CASSFTGGWTEAFF
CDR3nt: TGTGCCAGCAGTTTCACAGGGGGCTGGACTGAAGCTTTCTTT

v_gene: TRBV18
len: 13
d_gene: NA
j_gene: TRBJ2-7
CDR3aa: CASSTGGSYEQYF
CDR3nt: TGTGCCAGCTCGACAGGAGGTTCCTACGAGCAGTACTTC

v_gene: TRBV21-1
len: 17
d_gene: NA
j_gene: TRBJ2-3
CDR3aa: CASPMADRVHFTDTQYF
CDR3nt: TGTGCCAGCCCCATGGCTGACAGGGTCCATTTCACAGATACGCAGTATTTT

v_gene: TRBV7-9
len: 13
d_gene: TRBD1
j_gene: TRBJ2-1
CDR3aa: CASSNTGGGEKFF
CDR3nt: TGTGCCAGCAGCAATACAGGGGGCGGTGAGAAGTTCTTC

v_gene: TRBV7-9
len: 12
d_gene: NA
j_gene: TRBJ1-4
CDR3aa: CASSQTNEKLFF
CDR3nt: TGTGCCAGCAGCCAAACTAATGAAAAACTGTTTTTT

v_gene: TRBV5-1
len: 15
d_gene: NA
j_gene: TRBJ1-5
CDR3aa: CASSLEAGSNQPQHF
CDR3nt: TGCGCCAGCAGCTTGGAGGCAGGGAGCAATCAGCCCCAGCATTTT

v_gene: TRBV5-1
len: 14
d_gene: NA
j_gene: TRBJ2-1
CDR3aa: CASSLSSGDNEQFF
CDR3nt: TGCGCCAGCAGCTTGAGTAGCGGTGACAATGAGCAGTTCTTC

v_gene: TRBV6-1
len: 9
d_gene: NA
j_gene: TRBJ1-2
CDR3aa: CASRGDTHF
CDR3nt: TGTGCCAGCAGGGGGGACACGCACTTC

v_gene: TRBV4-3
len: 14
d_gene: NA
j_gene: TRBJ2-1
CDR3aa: CASSQDEGYNEQFF
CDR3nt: TGCGCCAGCAGCCAAGACGAGGGATACAATGAGCAGTTCTTC

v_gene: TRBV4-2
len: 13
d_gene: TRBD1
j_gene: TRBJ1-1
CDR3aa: CASSQGDRPEAFF
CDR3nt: TGTGCCAGCAGCCAAGGGGACAGGCCTGAAGCTTTCTTT

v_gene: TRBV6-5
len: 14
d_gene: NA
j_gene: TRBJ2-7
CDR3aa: CASSTLQGSSEQYF
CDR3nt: TGTGCCAGCTCCACCCTCCAGGGTTCCTCCGAGCAGTACTTC

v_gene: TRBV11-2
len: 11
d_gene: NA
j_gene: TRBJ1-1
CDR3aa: CASSLDLKAFF
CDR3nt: TGTGCCAGCAGCTTAGATCTAAAAGCTTTCTTT

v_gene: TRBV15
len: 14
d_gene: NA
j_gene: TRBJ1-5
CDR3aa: CATSRPNSNQPQHF
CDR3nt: TGTGCCACCAGCAGACCCAATAGCAATCAGCCCCAGCATTTT

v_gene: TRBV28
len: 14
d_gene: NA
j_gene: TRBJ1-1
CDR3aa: CASSLGRMNTEAFF
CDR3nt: TGTGCCAGCAGTTTGGGCAGAATGAACACTGAAGCTTTCTTT

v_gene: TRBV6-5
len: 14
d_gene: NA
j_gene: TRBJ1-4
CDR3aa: CASRTGLLNEKLFF
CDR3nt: TGTGCCAGCAGGACGGGACTGCTTAATGAAAAACTGTTTTTT

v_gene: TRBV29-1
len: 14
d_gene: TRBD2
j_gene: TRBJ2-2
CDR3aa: CSVYISGKTGELFF
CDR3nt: TGCAGCGTTTACATTAGCGGGAAGACCGGGGAGCTGTTTTTT

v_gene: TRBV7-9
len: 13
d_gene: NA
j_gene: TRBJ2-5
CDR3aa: CAISTGTQETQYF
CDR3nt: TGTGCCATTTCGACAGGCACCCAAGAGACCCAGTACTTC

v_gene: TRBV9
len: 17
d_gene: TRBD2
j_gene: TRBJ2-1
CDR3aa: CASSSRDLAGAYNEQFF
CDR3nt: TGTGCCAGCAGCTCCCGGGACCTAGCGGGGGCCTACAATGAGCAGTTCTTC

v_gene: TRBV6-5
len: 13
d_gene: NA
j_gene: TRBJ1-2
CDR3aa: CAARGGGNYGYTF
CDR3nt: TGTGCCGCGCGTGGGGGGGGTAATTATGGCTACACCTTC

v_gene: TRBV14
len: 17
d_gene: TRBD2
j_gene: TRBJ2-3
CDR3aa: CASSQRRGSTRGDTQYF
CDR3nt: TGTGCCAGCAGCCAGAGGCGGGGGAGTACAAGGGGAGATACGCAGTATTTT

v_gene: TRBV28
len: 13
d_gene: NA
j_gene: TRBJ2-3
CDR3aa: CASSIESTDTQYF
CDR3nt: TGTGCCAGCTCCATAGAAAGCACAGATACGCAGTATTTT

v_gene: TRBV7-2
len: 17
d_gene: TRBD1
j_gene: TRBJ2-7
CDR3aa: CASSPALGQGASYEQYF
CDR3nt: TGTGCCAGCAGCCCAGCCTTGGGGCAGGGGGCCTCCTACGAGCAGTACTTC

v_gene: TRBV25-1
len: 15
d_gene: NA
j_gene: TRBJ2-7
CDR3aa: CASSEQGAVTYEQYF
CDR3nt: TGTGCCAGCAGTGAACAAGGGGCGGTAACCTACGAGCAGTACTTC

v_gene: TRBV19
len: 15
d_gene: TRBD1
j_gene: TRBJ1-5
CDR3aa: CASRDPGQGNQPQHF
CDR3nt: TGTGCCAGTAGAGACCCGGGACAGGGAAATCAGCCCCAGCATTTT

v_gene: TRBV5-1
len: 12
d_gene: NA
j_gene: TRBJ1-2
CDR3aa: CASTEGNYGYTF
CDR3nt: TGCGCCAGCACAGAGGGAAACTATGGCTACACCTTC

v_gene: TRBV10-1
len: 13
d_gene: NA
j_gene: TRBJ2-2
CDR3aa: CASSEEVAGELFF
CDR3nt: TGCGCCAGCAGTGAGGAGGTCGCCGGGGAGCTGTTTTTT

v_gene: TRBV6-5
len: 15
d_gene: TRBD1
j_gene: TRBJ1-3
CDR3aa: CASSPDRGPGNTIYF
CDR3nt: TGTGCCAGCAGTCCGGACAGGGGGCCTGGAAACACCATATATTTT

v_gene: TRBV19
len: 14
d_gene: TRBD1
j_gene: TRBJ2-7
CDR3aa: CASSKQGSPSEQYF
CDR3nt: TGTGCCAGTAGCAAACAGGGGTCCCCCTCCGAGCAGTACTTC

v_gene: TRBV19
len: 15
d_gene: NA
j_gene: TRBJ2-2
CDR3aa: CASSITRGVTGELFF
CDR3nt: TGTGCCAGTAGTATAACAAGAGGAGTTACCGGGGAGCTGTTTTTT

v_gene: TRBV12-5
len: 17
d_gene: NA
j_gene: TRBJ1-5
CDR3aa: CASGFTLQGEEGQPQHF
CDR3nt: TGTGCTAGTGGTTTCACACTACAGGGAGAGGAAGGTCAGCCCCAGCATTTT

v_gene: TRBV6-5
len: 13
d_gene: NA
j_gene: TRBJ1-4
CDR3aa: CASGSATNEKLFF
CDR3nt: TGTGCCTCCGGGAGTGCAACTAATGAAAAACTGTTTTTT

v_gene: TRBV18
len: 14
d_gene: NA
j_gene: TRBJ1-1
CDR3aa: CASSPPRSGGLAFF
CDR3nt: TGTGCCAGCTCACCACCGAGGTCGGGAGGGTTAGCTTTCTTT

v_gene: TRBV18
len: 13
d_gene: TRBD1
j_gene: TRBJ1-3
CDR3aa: CASSPSQGDTIYF
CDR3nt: TGTGCCAGCTCACCATCCCAGGGGGACACCATATATTTT

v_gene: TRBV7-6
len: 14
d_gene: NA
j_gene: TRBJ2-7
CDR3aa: CASSSRGGAWEQYF
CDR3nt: TGTGCCAGCAGCTCCCGAGGGGGGGCCTGGGAGCAGTACTTC

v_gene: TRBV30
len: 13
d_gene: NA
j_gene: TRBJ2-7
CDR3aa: CAWSVQGGGEQYF
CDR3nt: TGTGCCTGGAGTGTACAGGGAGGGGGGGAGCAGTACTTC

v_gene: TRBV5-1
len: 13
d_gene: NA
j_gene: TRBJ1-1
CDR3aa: CASTQAMNTEAFF
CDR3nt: TGCGCCAGCACTCAGGCCATGAACACTGAAGCTTTCTTT

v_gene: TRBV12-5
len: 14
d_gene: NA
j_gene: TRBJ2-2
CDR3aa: CASGRGTDTGELFF
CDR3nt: TGTGCTAGTGGTCGGGGGACCGACACCGGGGAGCTGTTTTTT

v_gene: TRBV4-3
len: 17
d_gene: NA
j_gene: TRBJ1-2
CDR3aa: CASSQAQTGTTSFGYTF
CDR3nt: TGCGCCAGCAGCCAAGCCCAGACCGGGACTACCTCCTTTGGCTACACCTTC

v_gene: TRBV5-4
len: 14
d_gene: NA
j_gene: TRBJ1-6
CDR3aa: CASSLYSYNSPLHF
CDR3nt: TGTGCCAGCAGTTTGTACAGTTATAATTCACCCCTCCACTTT

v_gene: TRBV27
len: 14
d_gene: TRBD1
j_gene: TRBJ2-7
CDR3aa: CASSPRTGGNEQYF
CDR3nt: TGTGCCAGCAGTCCAAGGACAGGGGGAAACGAGCAGTACTTC

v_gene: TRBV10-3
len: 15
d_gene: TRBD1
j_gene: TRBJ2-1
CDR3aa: CATLDREKNYNEQFF
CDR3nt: TGTGCCACTTTGGACAGGGAGAAAAACTACAATGAGCAGTTCTTC

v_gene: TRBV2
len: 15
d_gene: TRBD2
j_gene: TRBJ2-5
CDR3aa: CASSVALAGEETQYF
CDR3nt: TGTGCCAGCAGTGTAGCCCTAGCGGGGGAAGAGACCCAGTACTTC

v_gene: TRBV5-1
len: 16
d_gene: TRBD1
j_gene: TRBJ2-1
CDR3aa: CASSKHRDRDGDEQFF
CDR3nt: TGCGCCAGCAGCAAACACCGGGACAGGGACGGGGATGAGCAGTTCTTC

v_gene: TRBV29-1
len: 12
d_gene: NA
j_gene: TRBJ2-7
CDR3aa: CSAAGQTYEQYF
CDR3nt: TGCAGCGCCGCGGGCCAAACCTACGAGCAGTACTTC

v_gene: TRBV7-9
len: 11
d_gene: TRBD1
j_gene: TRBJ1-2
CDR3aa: CASSPRDSLNF
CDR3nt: TGTGCCAGCAGCCCCCGGGACAGTCTCAATTTC

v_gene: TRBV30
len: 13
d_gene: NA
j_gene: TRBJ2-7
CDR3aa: CAWRPGHSYEQYF
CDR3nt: TGTGCCTGGAGACCCGGACACTCCTACGAGCAGTACTTC

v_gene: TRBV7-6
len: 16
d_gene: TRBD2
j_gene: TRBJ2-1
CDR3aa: CASSLVSGALFNEQFF
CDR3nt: TGTGCCAGCAGCTTAGTAAGCGGGGCCCTTTTCAATGAGCAGTTCTTC

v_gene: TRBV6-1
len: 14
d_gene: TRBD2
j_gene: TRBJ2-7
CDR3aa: CASSESGGSYEQYF
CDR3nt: TGTGCCAGCAGTGAATCGGGGGGTTCCTACGAGCAGTACTTC

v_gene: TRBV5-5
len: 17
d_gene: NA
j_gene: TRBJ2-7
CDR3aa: CASSLLMQGSLVSEQYF
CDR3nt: TGTGCCAGCAGCTTGTTAATGCAGGGTTCCCTTGTCAGCGAGCAGTACTTC

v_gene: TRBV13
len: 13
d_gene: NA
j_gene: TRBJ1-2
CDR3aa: CASSTGLAYGYTF
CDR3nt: TGTGCCAGCAGCACGGGTCTGGCCTATGGCTACACCTTC

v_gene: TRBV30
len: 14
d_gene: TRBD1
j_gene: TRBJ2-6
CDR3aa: CAGQGRSGANVLTF
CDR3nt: TGTGCCGGACAGGGACGCTCTGGGGCCAACGTCCTGACTTTC

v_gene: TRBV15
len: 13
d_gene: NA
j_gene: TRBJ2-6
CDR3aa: CATSRDLRNVLTF
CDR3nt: TGTGCCACCAGCAGAGATCTGAGGAACGTCCTGACTTTC

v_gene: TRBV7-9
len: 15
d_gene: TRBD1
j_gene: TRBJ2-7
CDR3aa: CASSPQGTGSHEQYF
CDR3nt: TGTGCCAGCAGCCCCCAGGGGACAGGGTCGCACGAGCAGTACTTC

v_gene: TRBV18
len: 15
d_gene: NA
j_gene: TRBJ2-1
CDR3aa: CASSPGRGSYNEQFF
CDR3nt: TGTGCCAGCTCACCAGGACGGGGCTCCTACAATGAGCAGTTCTTC

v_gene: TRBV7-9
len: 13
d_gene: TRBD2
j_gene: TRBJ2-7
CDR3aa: CASVAWGEGEQYF
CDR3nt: TGTGCCAGCGTCGCCTGGGGGGAGGGCGAGCAGTACTTC

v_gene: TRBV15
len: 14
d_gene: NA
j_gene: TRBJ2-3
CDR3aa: CATSSQRPGDTQYF
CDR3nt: TGTGCCACCAGCTCCCAGAGGCCGGGGGATACGCAGTATTTT